The 28 T cell receptor beta chains listed next were all sequenced from one sample in a study of blood T cell repertoires in acute mononucleosis. Assay: immunoSEQ multiplex PCR; the TCRdb copy retains only in-frame clones and omits some. The repertoire consists of 6,000 to 9,000 clones, with less than 30% occurring once and the leading ten covering 25% to 30%. Time point: acute infectious mononucleosis, at clinical presentation within 2 weeks of symptom onset (visit 1). The source was EBV YVL epitope tetramer+ CD8+ T cells sorted from PBMCs, collected during acute infectious mononucleosis. Indicated subset: CD8 T cells binding a tetramer with EBV BRLF1 109-117 peptide (YVL-BR). The receptors stem from a woman between 18 and 29 years old with infectious mononucleosis caused by EBV.

In its sample, this clone was seen a few times. This rearrangement joins TRBV29-1 to TRBJ2-1; D remains unclear. Trimming shortened V by 4 bases and J by 14 bases, and 18 bases separated the two germline ends. CDR1 and CDR2 from the germline V gene are SQVTM and ANQGSEA. This CDR3 is built from 12 residues. In DNA form, the CDR3 reads TGCAGCGTTGTGGCAGGCGCAAACAATGAGTTCTTC. This encodes CSVVAGANNEFF.

This clone has just a few counts. The chain uses TRBV25-1 and TRBJ2-7, with D unresolved. V shed 6 bases and J shed 3 bases, with 9 bases lying between them. Germline CDR1 reads MGHDK; CDR2 reads SYGVNS. The CDR3 is 12 amino acids. In nucleotides, the CDR3 is TGTGCCAGCAGCCCGGTCAACTACGAGCAGTACTTC. Translation: CASSPVNYEQYF.

The V and J genes are TRBV5-6 and TRBJ2-7; 11 bases line up with TRBD2. The CDR3 runs to 14 residues. The V gene's germline CDR1 is SGHDT and CDR2 YYEEEE. Trimming at V came to 1 base and at J to 6 bases, leaving 3 bases not matched to a gene. The chain's CDR3 is CASSLSLAGGEQYF. The CDR3 DNA reads TGTGCCAGCAGCTTGAGTCTAGCGGGAGGCGAGCAGTACTTC. The variable domain in full, completed from reference TRBV5-6 and TRBJ2-7, reads DAGVTQSPTHLIKTRGQQVTLRCSPKSGHDTVSWYQQALGQGPQFIFQYYEEEERQRGNFPDRFSGHQFPNYSSELNVNALLLGDSALYLCASSLSLAGGEQYFGPGTRLTVT.

This clone has a count of ten or more. The chain uses TRBV28 and TRBJ2-6; D is possibly TRBD1 (6 bases). V lost 5 bases and J 0 bases, leaving 14 bases between the germline ends. The germline gives CDR1 MDHEN, CDR2 SYDVKM. The CDR3 has 17 residues. The CDR3 sequence is CASSPLDSNSGANVLTF. CDR3 DNA sequence: TGTGCCAGCAGTCCCTTGGACAGCAACTCTGGGGCCAACGTCCTGACTTTC.

This clone has a count of ten or more. The chain couples TRBV4-3 to TRBJ2-7, with 8 bases aligning to TRBD1. Germline assignment: CDR1 LGHNA and CDR2 YSLEER. Germline trimming cut 6 bases from V and 0 bases from J; bases unmatched to any gene: 7. This CDR3 is 15 amino acids long. CDR3 bases: TGCGCCAGCAGTCCTGGACAGGGAAGCTCCTACGAGCAGTACTTC. It encodes CASSPGQGSSYEQYF.

The table lists this clone with a few counts. This sequence may be a read error, since a much larger clone differs from it by one base. The chain employs TRBV7-6 and TRBJ2-1, with TRBD2 matching over 9 bases. The CDR3 sequence is 15 residues long. The V segment lost 3 bases and the J segment 12 bases; nucleotides outside the gene matches: 12. The germline V gene encodes CDR1 SGHVS and CDR2 FNYEAQ. This chain's CDR3 is CASSFGSGSPQGQFF. The CDR3 bases are TGTGCCAGCAGCTTTGGTAGCGGGAGCCCCCAGGGGCAGTTCTTC.

The gene calls are TRBV5-6 and TRBJ2-7; TRBD2 agrees at 7 bases. V was clipped by 4 bases and J by 3 bases; unmatched bases: 10. CDR1 and CDR2 from the germline V gene are SGHDT and YYEEEE. CDR3 length: 15 residues. The CDR3 sequence is CASSTAGDLGYEQYF. The CDR3 DNA reads TGTGCCAGCAGCACTGCGGGGGACCTGGGCTACGAGCAGTACTTC.

The CDR3 here is CASMRELAGETQYF. CDR3 DNA sequence: TGTGCCAGCATGAGGGAGTTGGCGGGGGAGACCCAGTACTTC. This chain connects TRBV11-2 to TRBJ2-5; D might be TRBD2 (6 bases). Germline-derived CDR1 and CDR2 are SGHAT and FQNNGV. This CDR3 comprises 14 residues. The V end lost 7 bases, the J end lost 5 bases, and 17 bases lay between the germline ends.

This sequence joins TRBV11-2 and TRBJ2-7; 12 bases line up with TRBD2. This CDR3 is 12 amino acids long. Trimming took 5 bases from V and 11 from J; bases not matched to a gene: 4. Germline-derived CDR1 and CDR2 are SGHAT and FQNNGV. CDR3 DNA: TGTGCCAGCAGCATCCTAGCGGGGGGGAAGTACTTC. It is translated as CASSILAGGKYF.

Within the sample, this clone is medium-sized (0.01 to 0.1%). The chain has TRBV28 and TRBJ1-6; D gene uncertain. Trimming removed 2 bases from V and 2 bases from J, with 10 bases in between. Per germline, CDR1 MDHEN and CDR2 SYDVKM. CDR3 length equals 16 residues. The CDR3 loop reads CASSLTPPAYNSPLHF. CDR3 DNA sequence: TGTGCCAGCAGTTTAACCCCACCGGCCTATAATTCACCCCTCCACTTT.

In its sample, this clone was seen a few times. A read error may produce the germline difference seen at one junction end. The same CDR3 can be traced to other DNA sequences in this sample. The V and J genes are TRBV4-1 and TRBJ2-7, with D hard to call. The CDR3 covers 15 residues. Germline CDR1 MGHRA, CDR2 YSYEKL. The CDR3 loop is CASSLAGPSSYEQYF. CDR3 in DNA: TGTGCCAGCAGCCTCGCCGGGCCAAGCTCCTACGAGCAGTACTTC.

The CDR3 loop reads CASSRQGRTEAFF. The DNA for the CDR3 is TGTGCCAGCAGCCGACAGGGACGGACTGAAGCTTTCTTT. V and J are TRBV6-1 and TRBJ1-1; 7 bases are a match to TRBD1. CDR3 size: 13 residues. Trimming at V came to 6 bases and at J to 5 bases, leaving 6 bases not matched to a gene. The germline V gene has CDR1 MNHNS and CDR2 SASEGT.

This clone appeared a few times. V usage is TRBV7-9 and J usage is TRBJ2-1; TRBD2 aligns across 7 bases. V gave up 4 bases and J gave up 8 bases; unmatched junction bases: 17. There are 17 residues in the CDR3. Germline CDR1 reads SEHNR; CDR2 reads FQNEAQ (reference sequence). The CDR3 protein is CASSSGWRGASGDEQFF. In nucleotides, the CDR3 is TGTGCCAGCAGCTCAGGCTGGCGCGGGGCGAGCGGGGATGAGCAGTTCTTC.

This clone was detected many times. This sample also contains other DNA sequences that code for the same CDR3. This chain uses TRBV29-1 with TRBJ2-1; D not resolved. The V gene lost 4 bases and the J gene lost 6 bases, with 13 bases spanning the gap. Germline V gives CDR1 SQVTM, CDR2 ANQGSEA. The CDR3 is made up of 13 amino acids. CDR3 sequence reads: CSVVSLLGNEQFF. The CDR3 DNA reads as TGCAGCGTTGTATCCCTGCTAGGCAATGAGCAGTTCTTC.

The chain combines TRBV29-1 with TRBJ2-1; D remains ambiguous. CDR3 length: 13 amino acids. CDR1 and CDR2 from the germline V gene are SQVTM and ANQGSEA. DNA for the CDR3: TGCAGTGCCACTATCCCTCCCTACAATGAGCAGTTCTTC. Translated: CSATIPPYNEQFF.

Notes on this clone: A far more abundant clone sits one base away, making this likely a read error. The chain joins TRBV7-2 to TRBJ2-3, with 11 bases aligning to TRBD2. Trimming at V came to 5 bases and at J to 10 bases, leaving 11 bases not matched to a gene. Germline CDR1 and CDR2: SGHTA and FQGNSA. The CDR3 is 15 amino acids. CDR3 nucleotide sequence: TGTGCCAGCAGCCTCACTAGCGGGAGTGGGGATGCGCAGTATTTT. This gives the protein CASSLTSGSGDAQYF.

Comment on this clone: One end of the junction fails to match germline, which may point to a read error. The J gene is TRBJ2-5, the V gene TRBV6-5; D ambiguous. The J call may be wrong; the DNA end is better matched by TRBJ2-7. Germline V gene lookup returns CDR1 MNHEY and CDR2 SVGAGI. This CDR3 comprises 14 residues. CDR3 loop: CAGSYLSLGHEQYF. Here the CDR3 DNA reads TGTGCCGGCAGTTACCTCAGTTTAGGCCACGAGCAGTACTTC.

Remarks on this clone: A far larger clone is one base from this, pointing to a likely read error. The chain carries TRBV27 and TRBJ2-7; maybe TRBD1 (6 bases). This CDR3 region has 14 residues. Germline V gene sequence: CDR1 MNHEY, CDR2 SMNVEV (reference sequence). CDR3 residues: CGSSLRGGGYEQYF. In DNA, the CDR3 is TGTGGCAGCAGTTTAAGAGGGGGTGGGTACGAGCAGTACTTC.

This clone was seen ten or more times. V gene TRBV6-4 combines with J gene TRBJ2-5; 10 bases map to TRBD2. The junction had 5 bases not matched to a gene; V was cut back by 6 bases and J by 1 base. This CDR3 has 15 amino acids. Germline values: CDR1 MRHNA, CDR2 SNTAGT. CDR3 bases: TGTGCCAGCAGCTTACTAGCGGGGAGCCAAGAGACCCAGTACTTC. This codes for CASSLLAGSQETQYF.

There are many counts of this clone. The chain links TRBV11-2 to TRBJ2-3; 11 bases are shared with TRBD1. The germline V gene encodes CDR1 SGHAT and CDR2 FQNNGV. J gave up 4 bases and V 4 bases, and 4 bases lay outside the gene matches. This CDR3 region has 15 residues. This CDR3 is CASSYGQGAADTQYF. The CDR3 nucleotides are TGTGCCAGCAGCTACGGACAGGGGGCGGCAGATACGCAGTATTTT.

This clone was observed a handful of times. This sequence is one base from a far larger clone and is likely a read error. The chain uses TRBV7-2 and TRBJ1-1; D gene uncertain. CDR1 is SGHTA, CDR2 FQGNSA, per germline. V lost 5 bases to trimming and J lost 4 bases, with 17 bases between them. This CDR3 contains 15 residues. This CDR3 reads CASSQALSASTEAFF. For the CDR3, the DNA is TGTGCCAGCAGCCAAGCCCTCTCCGCGAGCACTGAAGCTTTCTTT.

There are a few counts of this clone. The J gene is TRBJ1-2, the V gene TRBV7-2, with 10 bases that match TRBD1. The CDR3 has 16 amino acids. Germline V gene data show CDR1 as SGHTA and CDR2 as FQGNSA. V shed 2 bases and J 7 bases; nucleotides not matched to a gene: 10. The CDR3 loop is CASSLTGTGVLGGYTF. The CDR3 DNA follows: TGTGCCAGCAGCTTAACAGGGACAGGGGTTTTAGGTGGCTACACCTTC.

The genes are TRBV11-3 and TRBJ2-5; 7 bases fit TRBD1. V lost 6 bases and J lost 4; bases outside the gene matches: 11. CDR1 and CDR2 (germline): SGHNT, YENEEA. CDR3 size: 15 residues. Here the CDR3 DNA reads TGTGCCAGCAGGCAGTTGACAGGGAGTGGAGAGACCCAGTACTTC. Its translation is CASRQLTGSGETQYF.

There are a few counts of this clone. The junction does not match germline at one end; this may be a read error. This sequence joins TRBV11-2 and TRBJ2-5; TRBD2 is a possible D gene (6 bases). The CDR3 is 12 residues long. The V gene's germline CDR1 is SGHAT and CDR2 FQNNGV. The CDR3 loop reads CASSGSQETQYF. CDR3 bases: TGTGCTAGCAGCGGGTCCCAAGAGACCCAGTACTTC.

The J gene is TRBJ2-3, the V gene TRBV5-6, with 11 bases that match TRBD2. The ends lost 4 bases at V and 6 bases at J; junction bases unmatched: 7. CDR1 is SGHDT and CDR2 is YYEEEE in the germline V gene. This CDR3 has 15 residues. This chain's CDR3 is CASSLTSGSGDTQYF. The CDR3 DNA is TGTGCCAGCAGCCTCACTAGCGGGAGTGGGGATACGCAGTATTTT.

The J gene is TRBJ2-7, the V gene TRBV25-1; no clear D. Trimming removed 6 bases from V and 6 bases from J, with 15 bases in between. Germline V CDR1 and CDR2: MGHDK, SYGVNS. The CDR3 runs 13 residues. The CDR3 nucleotides are TGTGCCAGCAGCACTTACAGAGAACTCGAGCAGTACTTC. Translation: CASSTYRELEQYF.

This clone was recorded a few times. The genes are TRBV27 and TRBJ2-3; the D gene is possibly TRBD2 (5 bases). CDR1 MNHEY and CDR2 SMNVEV come from the germline V gene (reference sequence). The CDR3 spans 18 residues. With 5 bases removed from V and 2 bases from J, the gap between germline ends came to 23 bases. CDR3: CASSPSLSDYYFTDTQYF. The CDR3 nucleotides are TGTGCCAGCAGTCCCTCCCTGAGCGACTACTACTTCACAGATACGCAGTATTTT.

This clone was seen ten or more times. The V and J genes are TRBV6-5 and TRBJ1-2, with TRBD1 as a possible D gene (5 bases). In germline, CDR1 is MNHEY, CDR2 SVGAGI. Trimming cost V 5 bases and J 0 bases, with 10 bases left between them. This CDR3 spans 14 amino acids. The CDR3 is CASSPTVANYGYTF. Written as DNA, the CDR3 is TGTGCCAGCAGTCCGACAGTAGCTAACTATGGCTACACCTTC.